The clone carrying this TCR beta chain appeared many times. Antigen: not known. With iRepertoire HTBI primers and Arm-PCR of CDR3 regions, TCR beta libraries were built. TCRdb reanalysed the multiplex PCR reads using MiXCR and keeps one entry per CDR3 protein. Of about 530,000 distinct CDR3 sequences listed, roughly a sixth are singletons. The sample originates from a study of regulatory T cells in long-lasting Graves disease. Germline V gives CDR1 SQVTM, CDR2 ANQGSEA. The CDR3 runs to 13 residues. V lost 1 base, J lost 3 bases, and 0 bases stayed unmatched. As to time point: newly diagnosed GD, antithyroid drugs for less than 3 months. The TCR library was made from RNA extracted from PBMCs. Findings of the study overall: Persistent Graves' patients showed less TCR diversity than newly diagnosed patients showed. Repertoires from persistent disease leaned toward TRBV28, TRBJ1-2 and TRBJ2-5.

These data were likewise used in another study, on T cells in Graves' hyperthyroidism and ophthalmopathy. In that study: Most expanded thyroid clonotypes above 0.001 also appeared in blood. Stable hyperthyroidism was separated from ophthalmopathy by a model based on 13 V-J features.

The sample consisted of peripheral blood mononuclear cells (PBMCs), taken at new diagnosis, from a patient treated with antithyroid drugs. The sequence came from a woman aged 35 to 59 with Graves disease. The chain uses TRBV29-1 and TRBJ2-7, with 10 bases fitting TRBD1. CDR3 in amino acids: CSVEGTGGYEQYF. In nucleotides, the CDR3 is TGCAGCGTTGAAGGGACAGGGGGCTACGAGCAGTACTTC.